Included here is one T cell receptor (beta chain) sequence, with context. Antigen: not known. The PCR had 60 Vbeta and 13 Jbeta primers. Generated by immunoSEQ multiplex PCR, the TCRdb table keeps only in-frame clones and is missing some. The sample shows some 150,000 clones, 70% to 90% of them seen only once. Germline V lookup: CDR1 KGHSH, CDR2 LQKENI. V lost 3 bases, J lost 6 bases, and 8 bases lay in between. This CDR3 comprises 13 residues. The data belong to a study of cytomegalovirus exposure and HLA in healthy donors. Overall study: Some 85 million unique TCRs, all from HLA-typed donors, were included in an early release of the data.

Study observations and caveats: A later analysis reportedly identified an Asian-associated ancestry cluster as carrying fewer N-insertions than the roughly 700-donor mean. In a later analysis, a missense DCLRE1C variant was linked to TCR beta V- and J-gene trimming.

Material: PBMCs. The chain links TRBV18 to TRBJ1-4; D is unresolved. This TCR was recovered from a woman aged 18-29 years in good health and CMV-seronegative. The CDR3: CASSPIGDEKLFF. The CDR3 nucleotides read TGTGCCAGCTCACCTATCGGGGATGAAAAACTGTTTTTT. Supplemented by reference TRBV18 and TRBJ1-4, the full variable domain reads NAGVMQNPRHLVRRRGQEARLRCSPMKGHSHVYWYRQLPEEGLKFMVYLQKENIIDESGMPKERFSAEFPKEGPSILRIQQVVRGDSAAYFCASSPIGDEKLFFGSGTQLSVL.